A single sample gave rise to the 22 T cell receptor beta chains below, sequenced in a study of T cell responses to AZD1222 COVID-19 vaccine. Repertoires were generated with immunoSEQ multiplex PCR, while TCRdb's copy carries only in-frame clones and drops some. The sample includes about 120,000 clones, about 90% of them seen just once. The sample was peripheral blood, taken on day 0 of AZD1222 vaccination. The receptor set was obtained from an adult in good health.

The chain links TRBV11-3 to TRBJ1-1; D is unclear. Trimming left V 1 base short and J 1 base short, with 7 bases between. CDR3 length equals 14 residues. From germline, CDR1 is SGHNT and CDR2 YENEEA. CDR3 DNA: TGTGCCAGCAGCTTAGTACCTCAGAACACTGAAGCTTTCTTT. It specifies CASSLVPQNTEAFF.

J is TRBJ1-2 and V is TRBV2, with TRBD1 matching 9 bases. This CDR3 spans 15 amino acids. The ends lost 6 bases at V and 4 bases at J; junction bases unmatched: 9. Looked up from germline, CDR1 is SNHLY and CDR2 is FYNNEI. The CDR3 nucleotides read TGTGCCAGCAGGACAGGACAGGGGATTTCCTATGGCTACACCTTC. This gives the protein CASRTGQGISYGYTF.

The table lists this clone with a count of one. The J gene is TRBJ2-1, the V gene TRBV7-6; D is uncertain. Per germline, CDR1 SGHVS and CDR2 FNYEAQ. CDR3 size: 15 residues. Trimming pared 1 base from V and 3 bases from J, leaving 10 bases between. CDR3 sequence: CASSLESPVYNEQFF. The CDR3 nucleotides are TGTGCCAGCAGCTTAGAGAGTCCCGTCTACAATGAGCAGTTCTTC.

The gene calls are TRBV5-1 and TRBJ1-4, with D possibly TRBD1 on 5 matching bases. Germline loops: CDR1 SGHRS, CDR2 YFSETQ. The V gene lost 2 bases and the J gene lost 8 bases, with 16 bases spanning the gap. The CDR3 runs to 15 residues. The CDR3 is CASSFGDRQREKLFF. CDR3 nucleotide sequence: TGCGCCAGCAGCTTTGGTGATAGACAGAGAGAAAAACTGTTTTTT.

The chain joins TRBV30 to TRBJ2-1, with 10 bases lining up with TRBD1. The CDR3 runs to 17 residues. Germline trimming cut 2 bases from V and 5 bases from J; bases unmatched to any gene: 12. The germline gives CDR1 GTSNPN, CDR2 SVGIG (reference sequence). CDR3: CAWSPIMGTGVNNEQFF. CDR3 nucleotides: TGTGCCTGGAGTCCCATCATGGGGACAGGGGTCAACAATGAGCAGTTCTTC.

The chain has TRBV5-1 and TRBJ1-1; unclear D gene. V was cut by 4 bases and J by 1 base, with 8 bases left in between. This CDR3 is built from 13 residues. Germline values: CDR1 SGHRS, CDR2 YFSETQ. For the CDR3, the DNA is TGCGCCAGCAGCCCCGAGGGGAACACTGAAGCTTTCTTT. Translated: CASSPEGNTEAFF.

The chain is built from TRBV29-1 and TRBJ2-1; 8 bases are a match to TRBD2. Germline V gene lookup returns CDR1 SQVTM and CDR2 ANQGSEA. This CDR3 has 14 residues. With V trimmed by 7 bases and J by 0 bases, 5 bases remained unmatched. The CDR3 region is CSELSGSSYNEQFF. For the CDR3, the DNA is TGCAGCGAGCTAAGCGGGAGCTCCTACAATGAGCAGTTCTTC.

For this clone: This same CDR3 is encoded by further DNA sequences in the sample. The rearrangement links TRBV28 to TRBJ1-1; D not certain. The germline V gene encodes CDR1 MDHEN and CDR2 SYDVKM. The CDR3 is 12 amino acids. Trimming cost V 5 bases and J 1 base, with 5 bases left between them. The CDR3 sequence is CASSLRNTEAFF. The DNA of the CDR3 is TGTGCCAGCAGTCTGAGGAACACTGAAGCTTTCTTT.

V and J are TRBV5-4 and TRBJ2-7; D uncertain. CDR1 SGHNT and CDR2 YYREEE come from the germline V gene (reference sequence). This CDR3 region has 14 residues. Trimming took off 3 bases at V and 3 bases at J, with 13 bases between the two ends. The CDR3 coding sequence is TGTGCCAGCAGCTCAGTCGTGGAAGGCTACGAGCAGTACTTC. It encodes CASSSVVEGYEQYF.

The chain recombines TRBV19 with TRBJ1-2; TRBD1 aligns across 7 bases. V shed 3 bases and J 7 bases; nucleotides not matched to a gene: 8. The CDR3 spans 14 residues. Germline V gene data show CDR1 as LNHDA and CDR2 as SQIVND (reference sequence). The CDR3 DNA sequence: TGTGCCAGTAGTATCGGACAGGATCGTTTTGGCTACACCTTC. Encoded protein: CASSIGQDRFGYTF.

The rearrangement links TRBV11-3 to TRBJ2-5; D is unclear. This CDR3 region has 15 residues. The ends were cut back, 6 bases at V and 0 bases at J, with 14 bases in the middle. The germline CDR1 and CDR2 sequences are SGHNT and YENEEA. CDR3 DNA sequence: TGTGCCAGCAGACCCCCCGACCAGTACCAAGAGACCCAGTACTTC. Its protein product is CASRPPDQYQETQYF.

V gene TRBV4-1 combines with J gene TRBJ1-2; no firm D call. Germline V gene data show CDR1 as MGHRA and CDR2 as YSYEKL. The CDR3 has 19 amino acids. The ends were cut back, 0 bases at V and 6 bases at J, with 26 bases in the middle. The CDR3 loop is CASSQDGPAGTPIGNGYTF. The CDR3 DNA follows: TGCGCCAGCAGCCAAGACGGTCCAGCCGGTACTCCCATCGGGAATGGCTACACCTTC.

This clone has more than one count but fewer than ten. The rearrangement joins TRBV6-1 to TRBJ2-3; TRBD1 agrees at 8 bases. V was pared by 3 bases and J by 1 base, with 3 bases of the junction left unmatched. CDR3 length equals 15 residues. The germline gives CDR1 MNHNS, CDR2 SASEGT. The CDR3 sequence is CASSESTGGTDTQYF. CDR3 bases: TGTGCCAGCAGTGAGTCGACAGGGGGCACAGATACGCAGTATTTT.

J is TRBJ1-4 and V is TRBV19; a possible D gene is TRBD1 (6 bases). Germline lookup yields CDR1 LNHDA and CDR2 SQIVND (reference sequence). V lost 7 bases and J 11 bases, leaving 17 bases between the germline ends. The CDR3 length is 13 residues. CDR3 in DNA: TGTGCCAGTAAACAGGGTCTGGAGCAGAAACTGTTTTTT. Translated, it gives CASKQGLEQKLFF.

The chain uses TRBV6-4 and TRBJ2-1, with D unresolved. Trimming shortened V by 0 bases and J by 2 bases, and 11 bases separated the two germline ends. The CDR3 has 16 amino acids. CDR1 is MRHNA and CDR2 is SNTAGT in the germline V gene. The chain's CDR3 is CASSDSGQGAYNEQFF. DNA of the CDR3: TGTGCCAGCAGTGACTCTGGCCAAGGCGCCTACAATGAGCAGTTCTTC.

The rearrangement uses TRBV7-2 and TRBJ1-2, with TRBD1 identical over 10 bases. This CDR3 spans 19 amino acids. In germline, CDR1 is SGHTA, CDR2 FQGNSA. With V trimmed by 4 bases and J by 3 bases, 17 bases remained unmatched. CDR3 nucleotides: TGTGCCAGCAGCTATAATACCGGGACAGGGGTCGGGGACGACTATGGCTACACCTTC. It specifies CASSYNTGTGVGDDYGYTF.

This clone was seen a single time. The rearrangement links TRBV10-3 to TRBJ2-2; D ambiguous. Germline assignment: CDR1 ENHRY and CDR2 SYGVKD. Between the trimmed V and J ends, which lost 6 bases and 1 base, there was a span of 12 bases. The CDR3 runs to 15 residues. The CDR3 protein is CAISELPGNTGELFF. CDR3 in DNA: TGTGCCATCAGCGAACTGCCAGGGAACACCGGGGAGCTGTTTTTT.

The chain recombines TRBV6-1 with TRBJ1-2; 8 bases map to TRBD1. CDR1 and CDR2 from the germline V gene are MNHNS and SASEGT. There are 15 residues in the CDR3. V gave up 3 bases and J gave up 2 bases; unmatched junction bases: 5. The CDR3 nucleotides are TGTGCCAGCAGTGACCTTCGACAGGGGAACTATGGCTACACCTTC. Its translation is CASSDLRQGNYGYTF.

The chain links TRBV20-1 to TRBJ2-5; no clear D. Germline loops: CDR1 DFQATT, CDR2 SNEGSKA (reference sequence). The germline V and J ends were trimmed by 3 bases and 1 base, with 3 bases remaining between them. The CDR3 consists of 11 residues. CDR3 loop: CSASPQETQYF. The DNA for the CDR3 is TGCAGTGCTAGTCCCCAAGAGACCCAGTACTTC.

Only one count was recorded for this clone. The chain combines TRBV5-1 with TRBJ1-1; D is perhaps TRBD1 (5 bases). The V and J ends lost 4 bases and 4 bases respectively, with 14 bases between them. Germline CDR1 reads SGHRS; CDR2 reads YFSETQ. The CDR3 totals 14 residues. In nucleotides, the CDR3 is TGCGCCAGCAGCACGGACATTTGGGGCACTGAAGCTTTCTTT. Translated, it gives CASSTDIWGTEAFF.

In its sample, this clone was seen once. The genes are TRBV18 and TRBJ2-1; TRBD2 aligns across 7 bases. Germline assignment: CDR1 KGHSH and CDR2 LQKENI. The CDR3 has 13 amino acids. The ends lost 5 bases at V and 9 bases at J; junction bases unmatched: 7. CDR3: CASSAGTTGEQFF. In nucleotides, the CDR3 is TGTGCCAGCTCAGCCGGGACTACGGGTGAGCAGTTCTTC.

This chain joins TRBV7-2 and TRBJ1-2; D gene uncertain. Germline V gives CDR1 SGHTA, CDR2 FQGNSA. The length of the CDR3 is 12 residues. V was shortened by 3 bases and J by 6 bases, with 8 bases between the two germline ends. As DNA, the CDR3 is TGTGCCAGCAGCTTTTATGGGAATGGCTACACCTTC. Its protein is CASSFYGNGYTF.